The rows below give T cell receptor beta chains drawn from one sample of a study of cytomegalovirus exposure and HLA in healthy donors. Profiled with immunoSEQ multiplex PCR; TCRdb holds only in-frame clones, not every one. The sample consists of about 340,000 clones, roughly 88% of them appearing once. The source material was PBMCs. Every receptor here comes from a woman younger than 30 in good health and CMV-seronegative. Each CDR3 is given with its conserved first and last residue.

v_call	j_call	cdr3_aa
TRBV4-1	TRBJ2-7	CASSQARGAWEQYF
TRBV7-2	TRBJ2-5	CASSPEGRGTQYF
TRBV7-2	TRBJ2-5	CASSTSGHQETQYF
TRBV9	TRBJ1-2	CASTVEDRDYGYTF
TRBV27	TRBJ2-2	CATQGQVGTGELFF
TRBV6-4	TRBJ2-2	CASSVITSEEELFF
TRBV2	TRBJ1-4	CATRGGGDEKLFF
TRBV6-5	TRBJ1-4	CASSYSRMEEKLFF
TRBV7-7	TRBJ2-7	CARRVAGSSYEQYF
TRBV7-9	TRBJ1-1	CASSQQMNTEAFF
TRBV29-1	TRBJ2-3	CSVEGRPGTGTDTQYF
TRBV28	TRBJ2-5	CASSLEQPQETQYF
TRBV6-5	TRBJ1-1	CASRLQGGTEAFF
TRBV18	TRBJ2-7	CASSPAPESYEQYF
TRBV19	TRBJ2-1	CASSIRAGGGYNEQFF
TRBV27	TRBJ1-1	CASSLSKGQNTEAFF
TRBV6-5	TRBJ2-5	CASSWREGETQYF
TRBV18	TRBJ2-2	CASSPRTSGTSPGELFF
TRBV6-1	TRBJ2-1	CASIERESSYNEQFF
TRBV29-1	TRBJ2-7	CSGEDPGSNEQYF
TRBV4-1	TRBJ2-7	CASSQDPSGTLFEQYF
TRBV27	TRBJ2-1	CASSGRRRRGNNEQFF